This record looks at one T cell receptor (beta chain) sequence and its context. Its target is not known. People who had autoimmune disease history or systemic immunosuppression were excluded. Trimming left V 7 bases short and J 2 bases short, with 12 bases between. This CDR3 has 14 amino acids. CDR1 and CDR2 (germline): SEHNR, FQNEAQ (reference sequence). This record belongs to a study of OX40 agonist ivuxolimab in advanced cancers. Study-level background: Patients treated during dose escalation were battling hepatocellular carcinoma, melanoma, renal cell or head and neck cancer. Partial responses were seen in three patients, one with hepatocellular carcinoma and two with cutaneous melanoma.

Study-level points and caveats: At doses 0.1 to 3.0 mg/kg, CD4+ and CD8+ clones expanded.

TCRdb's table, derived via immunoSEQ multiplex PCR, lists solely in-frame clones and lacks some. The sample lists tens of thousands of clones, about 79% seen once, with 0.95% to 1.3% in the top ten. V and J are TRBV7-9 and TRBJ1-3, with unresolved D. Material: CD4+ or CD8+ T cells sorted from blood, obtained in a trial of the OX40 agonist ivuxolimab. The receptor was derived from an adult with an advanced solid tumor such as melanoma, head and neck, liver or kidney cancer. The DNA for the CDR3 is TGTGCCAGCACAATATCATGGACTGGAAACACCATATATTTT. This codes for CASTISWTGNTIYF.